This T cell receptor beta chain was identified in a study of T cell responses to AZD1222 COVID-19 vaccine. TCRdb keeps only in-frame clones here, not all; method: immunoSEQ multiplex PCR. The table has approximately 150,000 clones, about 87% seen once. CDR1 and CDR2 (germline): MNHEY, SVGEGT. V lost 5 bases and J 6 bases, leaving 7 bases between the germline ends. This CDR3 contains 11 residues. Sequencing used peripheral blood, obtained on day 0 of AZD1222 vaccination. The sequence derives from an adult in good health. The chain has TRBV6-2 or TRBV6-3 and TRBJ1-1, with D unresolved. CDR3 sequence (DNA): TGTGCCAGCAGTCGGACCTCTGAAGCTTTCTTT. Translating gives CASSRTSEAFF.